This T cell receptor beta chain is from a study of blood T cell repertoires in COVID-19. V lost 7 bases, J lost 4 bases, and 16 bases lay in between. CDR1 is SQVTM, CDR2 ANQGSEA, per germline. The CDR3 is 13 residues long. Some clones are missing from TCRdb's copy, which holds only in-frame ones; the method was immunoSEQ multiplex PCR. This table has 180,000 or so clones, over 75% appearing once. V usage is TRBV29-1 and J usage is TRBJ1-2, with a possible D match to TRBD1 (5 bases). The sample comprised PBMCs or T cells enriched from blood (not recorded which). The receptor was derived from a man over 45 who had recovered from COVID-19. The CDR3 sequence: CSAPSGGGYGYTF. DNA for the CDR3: TGCAGCGCCCCCTCGGGGGGTGGCTATGGCTACACCTTC. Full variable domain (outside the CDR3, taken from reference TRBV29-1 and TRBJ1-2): SAVISQKPSRDICQRGTSLTIQCQVDSQVTMMFWYRQQPGQSLTLIATANQGSEATYESGFVIDKFPISRPNLTFSTLTVSNMSPEDSSIYLCSAPSGGGYGYTFGSGTRLTVV.